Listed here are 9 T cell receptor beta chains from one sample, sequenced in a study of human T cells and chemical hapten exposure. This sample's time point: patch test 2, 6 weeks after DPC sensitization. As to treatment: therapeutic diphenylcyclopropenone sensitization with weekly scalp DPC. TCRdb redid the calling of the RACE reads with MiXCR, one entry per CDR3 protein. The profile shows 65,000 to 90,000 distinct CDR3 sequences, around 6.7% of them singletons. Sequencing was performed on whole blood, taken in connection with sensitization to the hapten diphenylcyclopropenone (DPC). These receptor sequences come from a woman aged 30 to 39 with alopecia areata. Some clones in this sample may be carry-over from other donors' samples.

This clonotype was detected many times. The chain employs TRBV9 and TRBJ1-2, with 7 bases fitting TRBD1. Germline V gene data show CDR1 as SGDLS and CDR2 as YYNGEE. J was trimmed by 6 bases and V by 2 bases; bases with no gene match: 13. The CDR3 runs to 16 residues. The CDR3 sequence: CASSVRQGPRTDGYTF. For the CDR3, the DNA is TGTGCCAGCAGCGTTCGACAGGGACCCCGGACGGATGGCTACACCTTC.

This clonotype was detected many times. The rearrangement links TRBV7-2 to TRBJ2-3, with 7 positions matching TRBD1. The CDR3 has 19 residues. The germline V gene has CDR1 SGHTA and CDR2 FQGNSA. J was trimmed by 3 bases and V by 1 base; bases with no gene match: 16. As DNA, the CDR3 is TGTGCCAGCAGCTTAGGACGATGGACAGGAAGAATAGGGACAGATACGCAGTATTTT. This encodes CASSLGRWTGRIGTDTQYF.

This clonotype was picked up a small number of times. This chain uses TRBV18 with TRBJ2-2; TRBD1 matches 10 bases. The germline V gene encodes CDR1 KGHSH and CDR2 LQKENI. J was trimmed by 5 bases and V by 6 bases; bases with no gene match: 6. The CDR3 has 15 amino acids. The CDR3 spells CASSAGTGATGELFF. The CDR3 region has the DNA TGTGCCAGCTCGGCCGGGACAGGGGCGACCGGGGAGCTGTTTTTT. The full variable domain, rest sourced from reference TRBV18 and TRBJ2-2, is NAGVMQNPRHLVRRRGQEARLRCSPMKGHSHVYWYRQLPEEGLKFMVYLQKENIIDESGMPKERFSAEFPKEGPSILRIQQVVRGDSAAYFCASSAGTGATGELFFGEGSRLTVL.

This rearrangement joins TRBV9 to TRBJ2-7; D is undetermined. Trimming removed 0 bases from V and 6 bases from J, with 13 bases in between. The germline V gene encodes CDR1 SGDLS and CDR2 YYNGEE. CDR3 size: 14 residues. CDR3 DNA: TGTGCCAGCAGCGTAGAGGGCAGAGTCGGCGAGCAGTACTTC. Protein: CASSVEGRVGEQYF.

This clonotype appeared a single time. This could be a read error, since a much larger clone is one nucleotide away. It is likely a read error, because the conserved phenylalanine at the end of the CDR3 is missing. In DNA form, the CDR3 reads TGTGCCAACGGGGGGAACACAGATACGCAGTATTCT. This translates into CANGGNTDTQYS. The rearrangement joins TRBV10-3 to TRBJ2-3, with 7 bases lining up with TRBD2. The length of the CDR3 is 12 residues. Germline V gives CDR1 ENHRY, CDR2 SYGVKD. J gave up 2 bases and V 10 bases, and 3 bases lay outside the gene matches.

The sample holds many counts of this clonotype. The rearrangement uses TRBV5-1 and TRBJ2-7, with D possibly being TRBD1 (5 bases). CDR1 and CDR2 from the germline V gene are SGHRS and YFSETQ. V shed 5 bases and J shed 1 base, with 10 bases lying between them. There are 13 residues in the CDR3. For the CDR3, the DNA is TGCGCCAGCAGTCAGGACACTTCCTACGAGCAGTACTTC. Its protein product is CASSQDTSYEQYF.

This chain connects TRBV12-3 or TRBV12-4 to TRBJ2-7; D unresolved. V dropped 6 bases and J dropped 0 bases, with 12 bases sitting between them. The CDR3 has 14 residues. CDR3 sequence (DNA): TGTGCCAGCAGGCCCAAGGGTAACTCCTACGAGCAGTACTTC. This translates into CASRPKGNSYEQYF.

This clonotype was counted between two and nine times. CDR3 residues: CASSTGPATAGEQYF. For the CDR3, the DNA is TGCGCCAGCAGCACCGGCCCAGCTACCGCGGGAGAGCAGTACTTC. This chain uses TRBV4-1 with TRBJ2-7, with TRBD2 as a possible D gene (6 bases). Per germline, CDR1 MGHRA and CDR2 YSYEKL. V was clipped by 5 bases and J by 7 bases, with 21 bases between them. The CDR3 loop spans 15 amino acids.

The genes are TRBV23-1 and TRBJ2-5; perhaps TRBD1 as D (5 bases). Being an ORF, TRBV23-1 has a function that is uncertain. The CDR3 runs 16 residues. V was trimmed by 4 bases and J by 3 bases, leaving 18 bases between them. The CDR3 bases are TGCGCCAGCAGTCCTATGTATAGGGGCCGGGAAGAGACCCAGTACTTC. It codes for CASSPMYRGREETQYF.